The clone carrying this T cell receptor (beta chain) was counted ten times or more. Antigen unknown. The data originate from a study of identical twins. TCRdb independently ran MiXCR on the 5' RACE reads; one entry per CDR3 protein. The top ten clones hold roughly 3.2% of a sample with some 560,000 distinct CDR3 sequences, nearly 10% of them seen once. Overall study findings and caveats: Models underestimated how often monozygotic twins shared out-of-frame TCR alpha.

In germline, CDR1 is MDHEN, CDR2 SYDVKM. CDR3 length: 13 amino acids. Trimming stripped 5 bases from V and 3 bases from J, with 9 bases between. This same sample was also taken into another study, of yellow fever vaccine responses in identical twins.

V is TRBV28 and J is TRBJ2-3; no definite D call. The sequence derives from a woman aged 18 to 35 in good health. The specimen was PBMCs. The chain's CDR3 is CASSRLRTDTQYF. CDR3 DNA sequence: TGTGCCAGCAGTCGCCTACGGACAGATACGCAGTATTTT.